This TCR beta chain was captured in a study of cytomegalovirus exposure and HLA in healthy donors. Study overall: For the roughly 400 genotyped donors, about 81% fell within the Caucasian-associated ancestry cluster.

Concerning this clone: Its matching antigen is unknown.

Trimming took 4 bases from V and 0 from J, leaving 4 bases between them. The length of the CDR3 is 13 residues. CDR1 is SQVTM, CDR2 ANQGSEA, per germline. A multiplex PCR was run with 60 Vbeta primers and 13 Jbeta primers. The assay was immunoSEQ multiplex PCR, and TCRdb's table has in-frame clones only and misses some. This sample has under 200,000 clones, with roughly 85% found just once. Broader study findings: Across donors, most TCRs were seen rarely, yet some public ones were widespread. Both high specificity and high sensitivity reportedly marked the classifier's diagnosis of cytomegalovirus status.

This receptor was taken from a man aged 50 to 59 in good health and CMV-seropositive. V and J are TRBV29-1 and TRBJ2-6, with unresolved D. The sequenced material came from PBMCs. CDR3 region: CSVVLSGANVLTF. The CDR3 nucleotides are TGCAGCGTTGTCCTCTCTGGGGCCAACGTCCTGACTTTC.